Described below is a single T cell receptor (beta chain) sequence and its context. What it binds is unknown. This specimen comes from a study of cytomegalovirus exposure and HLA in healthy donors. General study points: The authors listed around 150 TCR beta chains as cytomegalovirus-associated. First-cohort TCR clusters were later found to tend to co-occur in the 120 or so validation repertoires.

The CDR3 spans 15 residues. The V segment lost 5 bases and the J segment 5 bases; nucleotides outside the gene matches: 7. The germline gives CDR1 SGHNT, CDR2 YENEEA. Method: immunoSEQ multiplex PCR; TCRdb's copy keeps in-frame clones and lacks some. The table lists hundreds of thousands of clones, around 87% of them singletons, with 2% to 2.5% in the top ten. This TCR came from a young woman in good health and CMV-seropositive. This chain connects TRBV11-3 to TRBJ2-7; 12 nucleotides line up with TRBD2. Sequencing input: PBMCs. The CDR3 bases are TGTGCCAGCAGCCCGAGACTAGCGGGAGTTGACGAGCAGTACTTC. Amino acids: CASSPRLAGVDEQYF.